What follows is one T cell receptor (beta chain) and its context. Its antigen is still unknown. Base qualities are not provided; no much larger clone lies one nucleotide away. This entry comes from a study of beta chain features in type 1 diabetes listed by TCRdb under 2018. In the study overall: Mean age, gender distribution, total cell number and subset yield were not different between patients and healthy donors. A total of around 100 million sorted cells were examined across all samples, and RNA yield correlated strongly with the number of cells per subset. In the study, TCRB repertoires of sorted circulating CD4+ T cell subsets from recently diagnosed type 1 diabetes patients were compared with those of matched healthy donors. Regulatory and stem cell-like memory subsets were obtained from only 8 patients and roughly 8 healthy donors, while naive and central memory subsets were obtained from all 30 or so donors. Study-wide conclusions, independent of this receptor: The naive, central memory and regulatory TCRB repertoires appeared to resemble one another more closely among patients than among healthy donors. Because cDNA was sequenced instead of genomic DNA, activated cells with high expression could be over-represented, although the groups did not differ in activation or CD3 levels. At VDJ recombination sites, type 1 diabetes patients had fewer insertions and more deleted nucleotides, which implies abnormalities in thymic rearrangement. HLA sub-analyses involved small numbers of individuals, so any influence of HLA type on TCRB rearrangement remained unresolved. In all four CD4+ subsets, TCRB CDR3 length was moderately but significantly shorter in type 1 diabetes patients. Shorter templates might be favored by PCR, yet because patient and control samples were amplified and corrected together, any such skew would affect both groups equally.

The entire amount of isolated RNA was reverse transcribed using the High Capacity cDNA Reverse Transcription Kit, so the sequenced TCRB transcripts were expressed ones. Deep immunoSEQ sequencing was performed on naive, central memory and regulatory T cell samples, with an average of around 3.4 million total reads per sample. Sorted cells were lysed in RLT buffer, and RNA was extracted using DNase-treated RNeasy Micro or Mini kits according to cell number. To prevent cross-contamination, every cell subset was processed on its own, while patient and healthy donor samples were processed together. TCRB sequences were amplified from cDNA with the immunoSEQ multiplex PCR, producing 87-bp fragments spanning the CDR3 region. Amplicons were sequenced on the Illumina HiSeq platform. The source study handled its data this way. PCR bias was computationally corrected using synthetic template baselines, reads within Hamming distance 2 were collapsed, and singletons that could not be merged were discarded. By aligning reads against IMGT, V, D and J genes, CDR3 length, and insertions or deletions at six rearrangement sites were assigned. Clonotype counts were normalized to sorted cell number within each subset before computing true diversity and Gini coefficients with the tcR R package. The overlap coefficient, calculated on TCRB nucleotide sequences, was used to measure repertoire sharing. Out-of-frame TCRB sequences from naive cells were analyzed as a proxy for the pre-selection repertoire. This is the immuneACCESS table as TCRdb keeps it, with only in-frame sequences that have V and J called. A part of the clones is gone; compared with another copy, unresolved V genes explain less than half, and the rest is unexplained. The V and J calls and clone size are taken from that table; D and trimming were inferred from the DNA. Present in this sample are roughly 380,000 clones, around a fifth of which were seen just once. The biggest ten clones account for 0.044% of the sample.

A single peripheral blood draw of around 120 mL on average was collected from each donor into heparinised tubes. A BD FACSAria II and a panel including CD45RO, CCR7, CD25, CD127, CD95 and CD27 were used to sort naive, central memory, regulatory and stem cell-like memory CD4+ T cells. Purity was above 95% for every sorted population. PBMCs were separated immediately by Lymphoprep density gradient centrifugation and were stained directly, without being cultured. Samples were stained and sorted in pairs, with one healthy donor and one patient per experiment, so that batch effects were minimized. Trimming accounts for 9 bases at V and 4 bases at J, while the number of junction bases matched to no gene is 25. The CDR3 measures 19 amino acids from cysteine to phenylalanine. Of the read, only the CDR3 DNA is kept; its 57 bases are in frame from base 1. The germline V gene supplies CDR1 SNHLY and CDR2 FYNNEI.

This clonotype originated in a woman in her late teens or twenties in good health. Recombination linked TRBV2 to TRBJ2-5; 8 bases in the middle match TRBD2. The sequencing input was naive CD4+ T cells from blood. The intended sense of this specimen's cell subset or site label: true naive CD4+ T cells. The DNA sequence reads TGTGCCAGAGACCTCACCTCCTGGGGCGGGGGGCCCACGGGAGAGACCCAGTACTTC. Its protein is CARDLTSWGGGPTGETQYF. This CDR3, with the reference TRBV2 and TRBJ2-5 proteins standing in past its ends, gives the full variable domain EPEVTQTPSHQVTQMGQEVILRCVPISNHLYFYWYRQILGQKVEFLVSFYNNEISEKSEIFDDQFSVERPDGSNFTLKIRSTKLEDSAMYFCARDLTSWGGGPTGETQYFGPGTRLLVL.